This T cell receptor beta chain stems from a study of blood T cell repertoires in COVID-19. Sequenced by immunoSEQ multiplex PCR; TCRdb stores in-frame clones only, minus some. The sample yields 96,000 or so clones, 85% to 90% seen once. Followed over time, Seattle patients had been enrolled while infection was active. Source material: peripheral blood. The source of this sequence is a human donor with COVID-19, enrolled during active disease. The donor label of this sample is uncertain.

The DNA for the CDR3 is TGTGCCAGCAGCTTGGAGACTACCAACTACGAGCAGTACTTC. It encodes CASSLETTNYEQYF. The chain is built from TRBV5-4 and TRBJ2-7, with D perhaps matching TRBD2 (5 bases). There are 14 residues in the CDR3. The germline CDR1 and CDR2 sequences are SGHNT and YYREEE (reference sequence). The germline V and J ends were trimmed by 0 bases and 3 bases, with 10 bases remaining between them.